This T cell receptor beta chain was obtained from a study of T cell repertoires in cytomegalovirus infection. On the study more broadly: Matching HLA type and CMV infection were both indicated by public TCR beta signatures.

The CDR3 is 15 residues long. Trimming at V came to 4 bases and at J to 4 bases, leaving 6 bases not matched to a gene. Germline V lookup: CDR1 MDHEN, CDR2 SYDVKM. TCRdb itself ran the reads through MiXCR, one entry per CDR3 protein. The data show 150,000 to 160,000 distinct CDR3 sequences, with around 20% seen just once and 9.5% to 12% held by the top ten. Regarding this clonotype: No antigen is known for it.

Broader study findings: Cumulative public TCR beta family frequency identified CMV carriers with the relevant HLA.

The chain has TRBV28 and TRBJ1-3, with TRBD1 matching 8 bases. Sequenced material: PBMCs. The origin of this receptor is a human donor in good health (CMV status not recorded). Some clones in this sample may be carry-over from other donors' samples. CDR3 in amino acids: CASSSRDRSGNTIYF. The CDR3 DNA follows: TGTGCCAGCAGTTCCCGGGACAGGTCCGGAAACACCATATATTTT.